This entry lists 26 T cell receptor beta chains sequenced from one sample in a study of blood T cell repertoires in COVID-19. Measured with immunoSEQ multiplex PCR; TCRdb has only the in-frame clones, and not every one. In the table there are about 200,000 clones, approximately 86% of which are singletons. The sequencing sample was made of PBMCs or T cells enriched from blood (not recorded which). These receptors all stem from a woman aged 30 to 39 who had been exposed to COVID-19.

The V and J genes are TRBV7-3 and TRBJ2-5; 11 bases agree with TRBD2. With V trimmed by 2 bases and J by 2 bases, 1 base remained unmatched. The CDR3 consists of 15 residues. Germline V CDR1 and CDR2: SGHTA, FQGTGA. The CDR3 sequence: CASSLLAGGQETQYF. CDR3 in DNA: TGTGCCAGCAGCTTATTAGCGGGGGGGCAAGAGACCCAGTACTTC.

The CDR3 DNA is TGTGCCAGCAGCGTAGGGGACAGTGGGGGCTATGGCTACACCTTC. This translates into CASSVGDSGGYGYTF. The V call is TRBV9, the J call TRBJ1-2, with 7 nucleotides matching TRBD1. This CDR3 spans 15 amino acids. CDR1 is SGDLS and CDR2 is YYNGEE in the germline V gene. The J segment lost 4 bases and the V segment lost 0 bases, leaving 6 bases of the junction unmatched.

The rearrangement joins TRBV3-1 (or the pseudogene TRBV3-2) to TRBJ1-6; 12 nucleotides match TRBD1. CDR3 size: 15 residues. Germline V lookup: CDR1 LGHDT, CDR2 YNNKEL (reference sequence). The ends lost 3 bases at V and 9 bases at J; junction bases unmatched: 3. CDR3 in amino acids: CASSHRDRGPSPLHF. CDR3 nucleotide sequence: TGTGCCAGCAGCCATAGGGACAGGGGGCCTTCACCCCTCCACTTT.

The chain has TRBV19 and TRBJ1-6; 8 nucleotides match TRBD1. Germline CDR1 LNHDA, CDR2 SQIVND (reference sequence). The V segment lost 10 bases and the J segment 7 bases; nucleotides outside the gene matches: 12. The CDR3 extends over 15 amino acids. The CDR3 DNA reads as TGTGCCACCGCGCCCACCAGGGACAGGAATTCACCCCTCCACTTT. This sequence encodes CATAPTRDRNSPLHF.

CDR3 protein: CASLGGDYNEQFF. The DNA for the CDR3 is TGTGCCAGCCTTGGGGGGGACTACAATGAGCAGTTCTTC. V and J are TRBV12-3 or TRBV12-4 and TRBJ2-1; 7 bases match TRBD2. V lost 8 bases to trimming and J lost 3 bases; unmatched junction nucleotides: 4. The CDR3 spans 13 residues.

V gene TRBV30 combines with J gene TRBJ2-1, with 7 bases identical to TRBD1. Losses at the gene ends were 2 bases for V and 1 base for J; bases not matched to a gene: 8. Germline V gene lookup returns CDR1 GTSNPN and CDR2 SVGIG (reference sequence). There are 16 residues in the CDR3. The DNA of the CDR3 is TGTGCCTGGAGTTCCCCAGGGGGAAATTCCTACAATGAGCAGTTCTTC. Its translation: CAWSSPGGNSYNEQFF.

This chain uses TRBV29-1 with TRBJ1-1; tentative D call: TRBD1 (6 bases). CDR1 SQVTM and CDR2 ANQGSEA come from the germline V gene. The V gene lost 8 bases and the J gene lost 2 bases, with 18 bases spanning the gap. The CDR3 loop spans 14 amino acids. CDR3 bases: TGCAGCAGTTGGACGGGGGGCTCAAACACTGAAGCTTTCTTT. This encodes CSSWTGGSNTEAFF.

V usage is TRBV6-6 and J usage is TRBJ1-2, with 12 bases identical to TRBD1. The CDR3 spans 17 residues. The germline V gene encodes CDR1 MNHNY and CDR2 SVGAGI (reference sequence). The junction had 14 bases not matched to a gene; V was cut back by 5 bases and J by 7 bases. The CDR3 spells CASSQPGTGGALFGYTF. As DNA, the CDR3 is TGTGCCAGCAGTCAACCCGGGACAGGGGGCGCTTTGTTTGGCTACACCTTC.

The gene calls are TRBV21-1 and TRBJ1-2; TRBD1, as called in the table, went unchecked against the DNA. TRBV21-1 is flagged as a pseudogene. The CDR3 loop spans 11 amino acids. For the CDR3, the DNA is TGTGCCAACGCCCGACAGACTGGCTACACCTTC. This codes for CANARQTGYTF.

This chain links TRBV29-1 with TRBJ1-1; D might be TRBD1 (6 bases). Germline V gene lookup returns CDR1 SQVTM and CDR2 ANQGSEA. Trimming took off 0 bases at V and 7 bases at J, with 15 bases between the two ends. This CDR3 spans 14 amino acids. Here the CDR3 reads CSVEDPGAPLEAFF. The CDR3 DNA reads as TGCAGCGTTGAAGATCCAGGGGCCCCCCTTGAAGCTTTCTTT.

The genes are TRBV2 and TRBJ1-1, with 8 nucleotides matching TRBD1. CDR1 is SNHLY, CDR2 FYNNEI, per germline. The CDR3 is 13 residues long. Trimming at V came to 11 bases and at J to 2 bases, leaving 7 bases not matched to a gene. The CDR3 DNA reads as TGTGCCGGCAAGACAGGGGCTAACACTGAAGCTTTCTTT. Amino acids: CAGKTGANTEAFF. Full variable domain (outside the CDR3, taken from reference TRBV2 and TRBJ1-1): EPEVTQTPSHQVTQMGQEVILRCVPISNHLYFYWYRQILGQKVEFLVSFYNNEISEKSEIFDDQFSVERPDGSNFTLKIRSTKLEDSAMYFCAGKTGANTEAFFGQGTRLTVV.

This rearrangement joins TRBV6-5 to TRBJ2-1, with 8 bases that match TRBD1. V lost 1 base, J lost 6 bases, and 8 bases stayed unmatched. The germline CDR1 and CDR2 sequences are MNHEY and SVGAGI. CDR3 length: 16 amino acids. The DNA for the CDR3 is TGTGCCAGCAGTTACTATGGGACAGGTTTGGTCAATGAGCAGTTCTTC. Its translation: CASSYYGTGLVNEQFF.

This chain joins TRBV7-9 and TRBJ1-2; D uncertain. CDR1 SEHNR and CDR2 FQNEAQ come from the germline V gene (reference sequence). The V end was cut by 4 bases, the J end by 6 bases, with 9 bases between. The CDR3 loop spans 12 amino acids. In nucleotides, the CDR3 is TGTGCCAGCAGCTCTACCGTCAATGGCTACACCTTC. This codes for CASSSTVNGYTF.

The chain couples TRBV5-1 to TRBJ2-7; TRBD1 aligns across 8 bases. The CDR3 runs 13 residues. Germline V gives CDR1 SGHRS, CDR2 YFSETQ. Losses at the gene ends were 7 bases for V and 2 bases for J; bases not matched to a gene: 5. CDR3 amino acids: CASGQGQTYEQYF. The CDR3 coding sequence is TGCGCCAGCGGACAGGGACAGACCTACGAGCAGTACTTC.

The chain recombines TRBV11-3 with TRBJ1-1; D is unresolved. Trimming took off 5 bases at V and 1 base at J, with 14 bases between the two ends. CDR3 length equals 15 residues. CDR1 and CDR2 from the germline V gene are SGHNT and YENEEA. This chain's CDR3 is CASSPRGGGNTEAFF. As DNA, the CDR3 is TGTGCCAGCAGCCCCCGTGGAGGAGGGAACACTGAAGCTTTCTTT.

The chain couples TRBV30 to TRBJ2-2; 7 bases align to TRBD1. The V gene's germline CDR1 is GTSNPN and CDR2 SVGIG (reference sequence). The CDR3 is made up of 13 amino acids. Germline trimming cut 2 bases from V and 6 bases from J; bases unmatched to any gene: 3. The chain's CDR3 is CAWSIQGPGELFF. The CDR3 region has the DNA TGTGCCTGGAGTATACAGGGGCCCGGGGAGCTGTTTTTT.

The chain has TRBV18 and TRBJ1-1; D is perhaps TRBD1 (6 bases). This CDR3 spans 13 amino acids. V dropped 3 bases and J dropped 5 bases, with 10 bases sitting between them. Germline loops: CDR1 KGHSH, CDR2 LQKENI. The CDR3 sequence: CASSPLQGTEAFF. As DNA, the CDR3 is TGTGCCAGCTCACCGTTACAGGGTACTGAAGCTTTCTTT.

The CDR3 bases are TGTGCCAGCAGACCCGGACAGGGGCTCATGGGCACTGAAGCTTTCTTT. It codes for CASRPGQGLMGTEAFF. The chain links TRBV27 to TRBJ1-1; 9 nucleotides line up with TRBD1. Trimming took 6 bases from V and 4 from J; bases not matched to a gene: 12. Germline V gene lookup returns CDR1 MNHEY and CDR2 SMNVEV (reference sequence). The CDR3 is 16 residues long.

J is TRBJ1-3 and V is TRBV23-1; D is uncertain. TRBV23-1 counts as an open reading frame of uncertain function. The CDR3 runs to 18 residues. V lost 0 bases, J lost 3 bases, and 18 bases lay in between. CDR3 nucleotide sequence: TGCGCCAGCAGTCAATCTCCCGCCCGTCCGTACTTTGGAAACACCATATATTTT. Its protein is CASSQSPARPYFGNTIYF.

V and J are TRBV2 and TRBJ2-2, with D maybe TRBD1 (6 bases). The CDR3 is 18 residues long. Trimming stripped 1 base from V and 2 bases from J, with 17 bases between. Germline lookup yields CDR1 SNHLY and CDR2 FYNNEI. The CDR3 region is CASSEVGTRGSNTGELFF. For the CDR3, the DNA is TGTGCCAGCAGTGAAGTAGGGACAAGGGGGTCCAACACCGGGGAGCTGTTTTTT.

This CDR3 reads CATSDSGGADTGELFF. CDR3 bases: TGTGCCACCAGTGATTCAGGGGGCGCTGACACCGGGGAGCTGTTTTTT. The chain joins TRBV24-1 to TRBJ2-2; 8 nucleotides align to TRBD1. Germline V gives CDR1 KGHDR, CDR2 SFDVKD. V was clipped by 2 bases and J by 3 bases; unmatched bases: 4. The CDR3 totals 16 residues.

This chain uses TRBV5-1 with TRBJ1-4, with D possibly TRBD1 on 6 matching bases. Trimming removed 4 bases at V and 7 bases at J, with 11 bases between. Germline V gives CDR1 SGHRS, CDR2 YFSETQ. The CDR3 is made up of 13 amino acids. The CDR3 bases are TGCGCCAGCAGCACGACAGGAATTGAAAAACTGTTTTTT. Translated, it gives CASSTTGIEKLFF.

V is TRBV27 and J is TRBJ1-2, with 10 bases matching TRBD1. J gave up 7 bases and V 2 bases, and 10 bases lay outside the gene matches. CDR3 length: 16 amino acids. Germline CDR1 MNHEY, CDR2 SMNVEV (reference sequence). The CDR3 nucleotides are TGTGCCAGCAGTTTAGTTACGGGACAGGGGAGTGGTGGCTACACCTTC. Encoded protein: CASSLVTGQGSGGYTF.

CDR3 protein: CASSIGESTNYGYTF. Written as DNA, the CDR3 is TGTGCCAGTAGTATCGGGGAAAGTACTAACTATGGCTACACCTTC. The genes are TRBV19 and TRBJ1-2; D unresolved. Germline V gene sequence: CDR1 LNHDA, CDR2 SQIVND (reference sequence). Trimming cost V 3 bases and J 0 bases, with 11 bases left between them. The CDR3 consists of 15 residues.

The chain carries TRBV13 and TRBJ1-6; 11 nucleotides align to TRBD1. This CDR3 contains 15 residues. Looked up from germline, CDR1 is PRHDT and CDR2 is FYEKMQ (reference sequence). V shed 5 bases and J 8 bases; nucleotides not matched to a gene: 5. The CDR3 loop reads CASSLSDRGHSPLHF. The CDR3 region has the DNA TGTGCCAGCAGCCTATCGGACAGGGGGCATTCACCCCTCCACTTT.

This chain connects TRBV10-2 to TRBJ2-1; possibly TRBD2 for D (6 bases). The germline V and J ends were trimmed by 6 bases and 2 bases, with 11 bases remaining between them. The V gene's germline CDR1 is WSHSY and CDR2 SAAADI. The CDR3 totals 14 residues. CDR3 DNA: TGCGCCAGCAGATCGGGGGAACCCTACAATGAGCAGTTCTTC. Translated, it gives CASRSGEPYNEQFF.